This T cell receptor (beta chain) was obtained from a study of blood T cells in healthy people across ages. A second PCR of 7 to 11 cycles used a sample-barcoded 5' primer and a J-beta primer mix. TCRdb analysed the 5' RACE reads with MiXCR anew, one entry per CDR3 protein. The data show 550,000 to 600,000 distinct CDR3 sequences, with 45% to 55% seen just once and about 26% held by the top ten. Deletions cut 2 bases from V and 5 bases from J, with 11 bases between. The CDR3 sequence is 14 residues long. Looked up from germline, CDR1 is MNHEY and CDR2 is SMNVEV (reference sequence). The gene calls are TRBV27 and TRBJ2-3; D not resolved. This receptor was taken from a man aged 80 or over in good health. The source material was blood. DNA of the CDR3: TGTGCCAGCAGTTTAGCCAGGACCAGAGATACGCAGTATTTT. The encoded protein is CASSLARTRDTQYF.